The source of this T cell receptor beta chain is a study of blood T cells in healthy people across ages. The ends were cut back, 0 bases at V and 8 bases at J, with 10 bases in the middle. Germline V lookup: CDR1 MGHRA, CDR2 YSYEKL. The CDR3 has 13 residues. This clonotype was found a few times. Its antigen is still unknown. A second PCR, run for about 7 to 12 cycles, used a sample-barcoded 5' primer plus a J-beta primer mix. TCRdb re-derived calls from the 5' RACE reads in MiXCR, one entry per CDR3 protein. Of 1.5 million to 1.9 million distinct CDR3 sequences listed, approximately 42% are singletons. Study outcomes and limitations: Across samples, TCR beta diversity tracked strongly with naive T cell percentage.

Caucasian individuals from Russia who were healthy and aged 6 to 90 acted as donors. Every donor provided around 10 milliliters of peripheral blood. The TCR sequence derives from a woman younger than 35 in good health. The chain employs TRBV4-1 and TRBJ1-1, with a tentative D call TRBD1 (6 bases). Material for sequencing was blood. CDR3: CASSQERTGEAFF. DNA for the CDR3: TGCGCCAGCAGCCAAGAACGAACAGGGGAAGCTTTCTTT.